This TCR beta chain comes out of a study of CD4 T cells in relation to SARS-CoV-2 and coronaviruses. Regarding this clone: Antigen: not known.

Before the COVID-19 pandemic, during about 2010-2018, CD4+ T cells were taken from unexposed donors. The cells were cultured for about ten days before CD4+ T cells were isolated. Generated by immunoSEQ multiplex PCR, the TCRdb table keeps only in-frame clones and is missing some. The table has under 20,000 clones, over 70% seen once. The source of this sequence is a human donor in good health. The sample taken for sequencing was CD4+ T cells from PBMCs, cultured in vitro.

Here the CDR3 DNA reads TGTGCCAGCTCACACCAGGCTAGCACAGATACGCAGTATTTT. Residues: CASSHQASTDTQYF. The gene calls are TRBV6-6 and TRBJ2-3; D not certain. This CDR3 spans 14 amino acids. Germline V CDR1 and CDR2: MNHNY, SVGAGI (reference sequence). V lost 8 bases and J 0 bases, leaving 12 bases between the germline ends.